This entry lists 19 T cell receptor beta chains sequenced from one sample in a study of response to subunit inactivated influenza vaccine. TCRdb called the RT-PCR reads again in MiXCR, with one record for every CDR3 protein. The sample records 500,000 to 700,000 distinct CDR3 sequences, roughly a quarter being singletons. This same sample was also taken into another study, of T cells expressing NK-cell markers. That investigation notes: Production of TCR beta cDNA relied on 5'RACE template switching with UMIs.

The specimen was CD4+ T cells sorted from PBMCs, collected about 12 days after vaccination. Receptors were obtained from a man in his fifties or sixties who received an inactivated influenza vaccine.

This clonotype was counted between two and nine times. The rearrangement uses TRBV6-1 and TRBJ2-7; D gene ambiguous. Germline V CDR1 and CDR2: MNHNS, SASEGT. V was clipped by 4 bases and J by 0 bases, with 7 bases between them. The CDR3 is made up of 13 amino acids. The DNA for the CDR3 is TGTGCCAGCAGTGTCTCCTTCTCCTACGAGCAGTACTTC. It specifies CASSVSFSYEQYF.

This clonotype has more than one count but fewer than ten. V usage is TRBV5-5 and J usage is TRBJ1-3; no reliable D call. This CDR3 contains 13 residues. Trimming shortened V by 1 base and J by 3 bases, and 5 bases separated the two germline ends. Germline V CDR1 and CDR2: SGHKS, YYEKEE (reference sequence). The CDR3 nucleotides are TGTGCCAGCAGCTTGATGATTGGAAACACCATATATTTT. Encoded protein: CASSLMIGNTIYF.

V is TRBV20-1 and J is TRBJ2-3; 7 nucleotides agree with TRBD2. With V trimmed by 5 bases and J by 4 bases, 9 bases remained unmatched. The CDR3 has 14 amino acids. CDR1 is DFQATT and CDR2 is SNEGSKA in the germline V gene (reference sequence). The CDR3 DNA follows: TGCAGTGCTCCGGGACTTGGGGGGGCAGATACGCAGTATTTT. It specifies CSAPGLGGADTQYF.

The rearrangement uses TRBV29-1 and TRBJ2-7; D is ambiguous. CDR3 length equals 13 residues. CDR1 is SQVTM, CDR2 ANQGSEA, per germline. Trimming removed 0 bases from V and 6 bases from J, with 12 bases in between. CDR3 DNA: TGCAGCGTTGAAGATCGCCCGCTGGCCGAGCAGTACTTC. Residues: CSVEDRPLAEQYF.

There are a few counts of this clonotype. The gene calls are TRBV20-1 and TRBJ2-5, with D unclear. V lost 0 bases and J 3 bases, leaving 11 bases between the germline ends. Germline CDR1 reads DFQATT; CDR2 reads SNEGSKA (reference sequence). The CDR3 has 14 amino acids. Here the CDR3 reads CSARDQRAEETQYF. CDR3 nucleotides: TGCAGTGCTAGAGATCAACGGGCAGAAGAGACCCAGTACTTC.

J is TRBJ1-6 and V is TRBV5-1; weak D call: TRBD1 (5 bases). This CDR3 region has 15 residues. In germline, CDR1 is SGHRS, CDR2 YFSETQ. V lost 4 bases to trimming and J lost 7 bases, with 15 bases between them. CDR3 bases: TGCGCCAGCAGCCCCCGCTCAGGGCGAAATTCACCCCTCCACTTT. Translated: CASSPRSGRNSPLHF.

The rearrangement joins TRBV5-6 to TRBJ1-1, with 10 bases that match TRBD1. V was pared by 4 bases and J by 1 base, with 7 bases of the junction left unmatched. The length of the CDR3 is 16 residues. Germline V gene sequence: CDR1 SGHDT, CDR2 YYEEEE. The CDR3 nucleotides read TGTGCCAGCAGCATGACAGGGGGCCGAGGGAACACTGAAGCTTTCTTT. Its translation: CASSMTGGRGNTEAFF.

The table lists this clonotype with a few counts. The chain uses TRBV5-1 and TRBJ2-1; TRBD2 matches at 13 bases. Germline CDR1 SGHRS, CDR2 YFSETQ. The CDR3 loop spans 18 amino acids. V was clipped by 2 bases and J by 0 bases; unmatched bases: 5. The CDR3 region has the DNA TGCGCCAGCAGCTTAAAAAGGACTAGCGGGAGCTCCTACAATGAGCAGTTCTTC. It codes for CASSLKRTSGSSYNEQFF.

This clonotype was detected a few times. The chain combines TRBV6-2 or TRBV6-3 with TRBJ1-6, with D possibly being TRBD1 (6 bases). V lost 6 bases to trimming and J lost 9 bases, with 21 bases between them. This CDR3 region has 16 residues. Germline V CDR1 and CDR2: MNHEY, SVGEGT. For the CDR3, the DNA is TGTGCCAGCAGCCCTCGGAGCGGGGGCTTTCTTTCACCCCTCCACTTT. It encodes CASSPRSGGFLSPLHF.

This clonotype came up a few times. This chain links TRBV7-6 with TRBJ2-6; 12 nucleotides line up with TRBD1. The CDR3 contains 19 residues. CDR1 is SGHVS, CDR2 FNYEAQ, per germline. With V trimmed by 0 bases and J by 4 bases, 7 bases remained unmatched. This CDR3 is CASSLAGGQGAGGANVLTF. Here the CDR3 DNA reads TGTGCCAGCAGCTTAGCGGGGGGACAGGGGGCAGGAGGGGCCAACGTCCTGACTTTC.

CDR3 loop: CASSYFSGRELFF. CDR3 nucleotides: TGTGCCAGCAGTTACTTTTCCGGGCGGGAGCTGTTTTTT. The chain employs TRBV6-2 or TRBV6-3 and TRBJ2-2, with unresolved D. The CDR3 contains 13 residues. Germline CDR1 MNHEY, CDR2 SVGEGT. Trimming pared 1 base from V and 9 bases from J, leaving 9 bases between.

This clonotype was seen a few times. The chain combines TRBV6-1 with TRBJ2-7; 10 bases are a match to TRBD2. From germline, CDR1 is MNHNS and CDR2 SASEGT. The V gene end was trimmed by 5 bases and the J gene end by 6 bases; junction bases not matched to a gene: 7. This CDR3 region has 14 residues. The CDR3 bases are TGTGCCAGCAGTATCAAGCGGGAGGGGGGCGAGCAGTACTTC. It translates to CASSIKREGGEQYF.

This clonotype has just a few counts. The chain combines TRBV7-7 with TRBJ2-3, with D maybe TRBD1 (5 bases). Germline V gene data show CDR1 as SSHAT and CDR2 as FNYEAQ (reference sequence). The CDR3 sequence is 15 residues long. V was pared by 1 base and J by 3 bases, with 11 bases between. This chain's CDR3 is CASSLGVGRTDTQYF. The CDR3 DNA reads as TGTGCCAGCAGCTTAGGTGTGGGGCGTACAGATACGCAGTATTTT.

This clonotype was found a few times. The rearrangement uses TRBV25-1 and TRBJ2-2; TRBD2 might be the D (7 bases). Germline V gene data show CDR1 as MGHDK and CDR2 as SYGVNS. This CDR3 is built from 18 residues. Trimming shortened V by 3 bases and J by 6 bases, and 23 bases separated the two germline ends. The CDR3 sequence is CASSDSSRGGPSSGELFF. DNA for the CDR3: TGTGCCAGCAGTGATTCCTCAAGGGGGGGGCCGTCATCCGGGGAGCTGTTTTTT.

V and J are TRBV12-3 or TRBV12-4 and TRBJ1-2; 12 bases match TRBD1. This CDR3 has 16 amino acids. V was clipped by 6 bases and J by 4 bases; unmatched bases: 9. CDR3 nucleotides: TGTGCCAGCAGACAAACCGCGGGACAGGGGGCCTATGGCTACACCTTC. This sequence encodes CASRQTAGQGAYGYTF.

In its sample, this clonotype was seen a few times. J is TRBJ2-2 and V is TRBV10-3, with a possible D match to TRBD2 (6 bases). Looked up from germline, CDR1 is ENHRY and CDR2 is SYGVKD. This CDR3 contains 14 residues. V was clipped by 8 bases and J by 4 bases, with 14 bases between them. As DNA, the CDR3 is TGTGCCATCTCCGCCCCCGGGGGCACCGGGGAGCTGTTTTTT. Protein sequence: CAISAPGGTGELFF.

The chain has TRBV14 and TRBJ2-7, with D possibly being TRBD1 (6 bases). CDR1 SGHDN and CDR2 FVKESK come from the germline V gene. The V end lost 1 base, the J end lost 9 bases, and 10 bases lay between the germline ends. There are 12 residues in the CDR3. Written as DNA, the CDR3 is TGTGCCAGCAGCCAAGTCACAGGGAGGCAGTACTTC. Translated, it gives CASSQVTGRQYF.

The J gene is TRBJ2-3, the V gene TRBV7-2; maybe TRBD1 (5 bases). This CDR3 has 13 amino acids. V lost 6 bases, J lost 6 bases, and 13 bases lay in between. Germline V CDR1 and CDR2: SGHTA, FQGNSA. CDR3 residues: CASRRQGIDTQYF. The CDR3 DNA reads TGTGCCAGCAGGAGGCAGGGTATTGATACGCAGTATTTT.

The CDR3 DNA reads TGTGCCAGCAGCCCCATGATGGGACAGGGGGCCGCTAGCTCCTACGAGCAGTACTTC. It is translated as CASSPMMGQGAASSYEQYF. The chain recombines TRBV11-2 with TRBJ2-7, with 12 bases matching TRBD1. This CDR3 spans 19 amino acids. With V trimmed by 5 bases and J by 0 bases, 14 bases remained unmatched. Germline CDR1 SGHAT, CDR2 FQNNGV. The whole variable domain, remainder taken from reference TRBV11-2 and TRBJ2-7, is EAGVAQSPRYKIIEKRQSVAFWCNPISGHATLYWYQQILGQGPKLLIQFQNNGVVDDSQLPKDRFSAERLKGVDSTLKIQPAKLEDSAVYLCASSPMMGQGAASSYEQYFGPGTRLTVT.